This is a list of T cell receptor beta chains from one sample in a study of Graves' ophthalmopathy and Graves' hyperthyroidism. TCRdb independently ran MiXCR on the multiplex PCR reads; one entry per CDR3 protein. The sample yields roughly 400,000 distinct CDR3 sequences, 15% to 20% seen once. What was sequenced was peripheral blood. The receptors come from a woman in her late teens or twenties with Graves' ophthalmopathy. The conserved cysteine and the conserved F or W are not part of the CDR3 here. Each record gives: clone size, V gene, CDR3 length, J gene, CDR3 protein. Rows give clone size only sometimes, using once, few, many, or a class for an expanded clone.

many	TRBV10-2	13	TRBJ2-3	ASSDGGGLSDTQY
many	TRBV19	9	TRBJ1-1	ASSVETEAF
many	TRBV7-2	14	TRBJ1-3	ASSVADTDNVNAIY
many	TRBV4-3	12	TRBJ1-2	ASSQGVTDYGYT
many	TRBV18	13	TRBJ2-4	ASSLTTGEGNIQY
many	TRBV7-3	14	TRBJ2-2	ASSAHMGGTPGELF
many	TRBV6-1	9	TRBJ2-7	ASSGPAEQY
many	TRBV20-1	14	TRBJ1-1	SATSPGRGAKTEAF
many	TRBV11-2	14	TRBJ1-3	ASSPELTVSGNTIY
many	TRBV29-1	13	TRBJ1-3	SVEDRSNSGNTIY
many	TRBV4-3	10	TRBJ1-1	ASSQGNTEAF
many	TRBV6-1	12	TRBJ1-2	ASSEDRRGYGYT
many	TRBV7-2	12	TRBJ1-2	ASSLTTGRYGYT
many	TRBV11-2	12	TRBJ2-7	ASSLGDRAHEQY
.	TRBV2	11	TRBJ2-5	ASSEQGGETQY
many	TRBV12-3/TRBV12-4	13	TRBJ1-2	ASSMGTGWDYGYT
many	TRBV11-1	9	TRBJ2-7	ASSFAGEQY
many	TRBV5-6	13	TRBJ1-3	ASSLGGLVGNTIY
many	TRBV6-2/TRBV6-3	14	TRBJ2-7	ASGVMKGLFSYEQY